A selection of T cell receptor beta chains follows, all from one sample in a study of blood T cell repertoires in COVID-19. Sequenced by immunoSEQ multiplex PCR; TCRdb stores in-frame clones only, minus some. The sample lists 150,000 or so clones, roughly 80% occurring once. Sequences were obtained from PBMCs or T cells enriched from blood (not recorded which). All receptors derive from a woman aged 45-65 years who had recovered from COVID-19. CDR3s include the opening cysteine and the closing phenylalanine or tryptophan. A D gene is named only where the DNA matches it firmly. Size is stated for part of the rows, as once, few or many counts, or as a class when the clone is expanded.

d_gene,v_gene,j_gene,abundance,CDR3aa,CDR3nt
NA,TRBV2,TRBJ1-4,NA,CASSESPWAVNEKLFF,TGTGCCAGCAGTGAATCCCCGTGGGCCGTTAATGAAAAACTGTTTTTT
TRBD2,TRBV14,TRBJ2-1,NA,CASSQEGTRWHEQFF,TGTGCCAGCAGCCAAGAGGGGACTAGATGGCATGAGCAGTTCTTC
TRBD1,TRBV28,TRBJ1-6,NA,CASRLQGARSPLHF,TGTGCCAGCAGGCTACAGGGGGCGCGATCACCCCTCCACTTT
TRBD1,TRBV19,TRBJ1-1,NA,CATGQEMNTEAFF,TGTGCCACCGGACAGGAGATGAACACTGAAGCTTTCTTT
TRBD1,TRBV3-1/TRBV3-2,TRBJ1-1,NA,CASSHTGGWNTEAFF,TGTGCCAGCAGCCATACAGGGGGGTGGAACACTGAAGCTTTCTTT
NA,TRBV9,TRBJ1-5,NA,CASSVRGGNQPQHF,TGTGCCAGCAGCGTACGTGGGGGGAATCAGCCCCAGCATTTT
NA,TRBV7-8,TRBJ2-5,NA,CASSRGTQETQYF,TGTGCCAGCAGCCGCGGGACACAAGAGACCCAGTACTTC
TRBD2,TRBV5-5,TRBJ2-3,NA,CASSGVRIAGGLADTQYF,TGTGCCAGCAGCGGGGTGCGTATAGCGGGGGGGCTTGCAGATACGCAGTATTTT
NA,TRBV5-1,TRBJ2-1,NA,CASSYGGHIGDEQFF,TGCGCCAGCAGCTACGGTGGGCACATTGGCGATGAGCAGTTCTTC
NA,TRBV7-9,TRBJ1-5,NA,CASSLPGRGRQPQHF,TGTGCCAGCAGCTTACCGGGACGGGGGAGGCAGCCCCAGCATTTT
NA,TRBV19,TRBJ2-5,NA,CASSRAGGPQTQYF,TGTGCCAGTAGTAGGGCAGGGGGGCCCCAGACCCAGTACTTC
NA,TRBV5-5,TRBJ2-5,NA,CASSLEGRETQYF,TGTGCCAGCAGCTTGGAAGGGAGGGAGACCCAGTACTTC
NA,TRBV5-4,TRBJ1-2,once,CASSTAGGDYGYTF,TGTGCCAGCAGCACAGCGGGCGGAGACTATGGCTACACCTTC
TRBD1,TRBV19,TRBJ1-2,NA,CASRRDRDYGYTF,TGTGCCAGTAGAAGAGACAGGGACTATGGCTACACCTTC
TRBD2,TRBV5-1,TRBJ2-1,NA,CASSLSVAGVSSYNEQFF,TGCGCCAGCAGCTTAAGTGTAGCGGGGGTCTCCTCCTACAATGAGCAGTTCTTC
NA,TRBV29-1,TRBJ1-1,many,CSVESGRVDTEAFF,TGCAGCGTTGAGTCAGGCAGGGTGGACACTGAAGCTTTCTTT
NA,TRBV7-8,TRBJ1-6,NA,CASSGREGGNSPLHF,TGTGCCAGCAGCGGCCGGGAGGGCGGGAATTCACCCCTCCACTTT
NA,TRBV7-8,TRBJ1-5,NA,CASSLGWFRQPQHF,TGTGCCAGCAGCCTCGGTTGGTTTCGTCAGCCCCAGCATTTT
TRBD1,TRBV27,TRBJ2-4,NA,CASSRGRQGIAIQYF,TGTGCCAGCAGTAGAGGGCGACAGGGTATAGCCATTCAGTACTTC
TRBD2,TRBV6-5,TRBJ2-7,NA,CASSTSSGGFYEQYF,TGTGCCAGCAGTACTTCTAGCGGGGGGTTCTACGAGCAGTACTTC
TRBD1,TRBV16,TRBJ1-5,NA,CASSLQPTLGQGTPYQPQHF,TGTGCCAGCAGCCTCCAACCAACCCTCGGACAGGGCACACCCTATCAGCCCCAGCATTTT
TRBD1,TRBV27,TRBJ1-2,NA,CASSPRQGGRINYGYTF,TGTGCCAGCAGTCCCCGGCAGGGGGGAAGAATTAACTATGGCTACACCTTC
TRBD1,TRBV4-1,TRBJ1-3,NA,CASSLGQGRTGNTIYF,TGCGCCAGCAGCTTGGGACAGGGAAGAACTGGAAACACCATATATTTT
NA,TRBV6-5,TRBJ1-4,NA,CASRSPRQDGEKLFF,TGTGCCAGCAGATCCCCCAGGCAGGATGGTGAAAAACTGTTTTTT
NA,TRBV5-5,TRBJ1-6,NA,CASSYNEVGQGNSPLHF,TGTGCCAGCAGCTACAATGAGGTGGGACAAGGCAATTCACCCCTCCACTTT
NA,TRBV2,TRBJ2-5,NA,CARDDRYQETQYF,TGTGCCAGAGACGACAGGTACCAAGAGACCCAGTACTTC
TRBD1,TRBV27,TRBJ1-2,many,CASSPQTGRLVGYTF,TGTGCCAGCAGTCCACAGACAGGGCGGCTGGTTGGCTACACCTTC
NA,TRBV7-6,TRBJ1-5,NA,CASSTPGEPQHF,TGTGCCAGCAGCACCCCCGGGGAGCCCCAGCATTTT
NA,TRBV7-2,TRBJ1-5,NA,CASSLVGDYSNQPQHF,TGTGCCAGCAGCTTAGTGGGGGACTATAGCAATCAGCCCCAGCATTTT
TRBD1,TRBV2,TRBJ2-5,NA,CASLRRGKGAEETQYF,TGTGCCAGCTTGCGCAGGGGGAAGGGGGCTGAGGAGACCCAGTACTTC
TRBD1,TRBV5-1,TRBJ2-5,NA,CASSRTGGEETQYF,TGCGCCAGCAGTAGGACAGGGGGCGAAGAGACCCAGTACTTC
NA,TRBV27,TRBJ1-4,once,CASSFSFATNEKLFF,TGTGCCAGCAGTTTCTCCTTTGCAACTAATGAAAAACTGTTTTTT
NA,TRBV28,TRBJ2-5,NA,CASVPQDPSLETQYF,TGTGCCAGCGTACCCCAGGATCCCTCACTAGAGACCCAGTACTTC
NA,TRBV11-2,TRBJ1-2,once,CASSSQGWDYGYTF,TGTGCCAGCAGCTCGCAGGGCTGGGACTATGGCTACACCTTC
NA,TRBV5-6,TRBJ1-2,NA,CASSLGRAYYGYTF,TGTGCCAGCAGCTTGGGGCGGGCTTACTATGGCTACACCTTC
TRBD1,TRBV2,TRBJ2-7,NA,CASSEATGLDDYEQYF,TGTGCCAGCAGTGAAGCGACAGGGTTGGACGACTACGAGCAGTACTTC
NA,TRBV28,TRBJ1-4,NA,CASRTTGVLATNEKLFF,TGTGCCAGCAGAACGACAGGAGTCCTTGCAACTAATGAAAAACTGTTTTTT
TRBD1,TRBV5-1,TRBJ1-1,NA,CASSSQGYRNTEAFF,TGCGCCAGCAGCTCACAGGGGTATAGGAACACTGAAGCTTTCTTT
NA,TRBV12-3/TRBV12-4,TRBJ1-5,few,CASSYTLTGPQHF,TGTGCCAGCAGCTACACACTTACGGGGCCCCAGCATTTT
NA,TRBV11-2,TRBJ2-5,NA,CASSSHRGGRGTLETQYF,TGTGCCAGCAGCTCCCATCGAGGGGGACGTGGGACATTGGAGACCCAGTACTTC
TRBD1,TRBV5-4,TRBJ1-1,NA,CASSTAGQGGANTEAFF,TGTGCCAGCAGCACGGCGGGACAGGGTGGGGCGAACACTGAAGCTTTCTTT
NA,TRBV29-1,TRBJ1-1,NA,CSVGGGLTEAFF,TGCAGCGTTGGCGGGGGTCTCACTGAAGCTTTCTTT
NA,TRBV14,TRBJ1-4,NA,CASSQESARGREKLFF,TGTGCCAGCAGCCAAGAAAGCGCAAGGGGTAGAGAAAAACTGTTTTTT
TRBD2,TRBV6-1,TRBJ2-6,NA,CASSGDTSGGAGANVLTF,TGTGCCAGCAGTGGAGATACTAGCGGGGGGGCTGGGGCCAACGTCCTGACTTTC
TRBD1,TRBV28,TRBJ1-2,NA,CASSSDRVGYTF,TGTGCCAGCAGTTCCGACAGGGTTGGCTACACCTTC
NA,TRBV2,TRBJ1-1,once,CASSRQEISTEAFF,TGTGCCAGCAGTAGACAGGAGATAAGCACTGAAGCTTTCTTT
TRBD1,TRBV28,TRBJ1-4,once,CASIGTGGKLFF,TGTGCCAGCATCGGGACAGGGGGAAAACTGTTTTTT
NA,TRBV11-2,TRBJ1-1,NA,CASSLKRNTEAFF,TGTGCCAGCAGCTTGAAGAGGAACACTGAAGCTTTCTTT
NA,TRBV2,TRBJ1-5,NA,CASSVDMSNQPQHF,TGTGCCAGCAGCGTTGACATGAGCAATCAGCCCCAGCATTTT
TRBD2,TRBV5-5,TRBJ2-5,NA,CASSARTSGEETQYF,TGTGCCAGCAGCGCCAGGACTAGCGGGGAAGAGACCCAGTACTTC
TRBD2,TRBV6-6,TRBJ2-7,NA,CASSYSGAGPTYEQYF,TGTGCCAGCAGTTACTCGGGAGCGGGGCCAACCTACGAGCAGTACTTC
NA,TRBV4-2,TRBJ1-3,NA,CASSQEKGISPPERGSGNTIYF,TGTGCCAGCAGCCAAGAAAAGGGTATCTCCCCCCCGGAGCGGGGCTCTGGAAACACCATATATTTT
NA,TRBV25-1,TRBJ1-3,NA,CASSEGISLLSGNTIYF,TGTGCCAGCAGTGAAGGCATCAGTCTTCTCTCTGGAAACACCATATATTTT
NA,TRBV13,TRBJ2-1,NA,CASRQTGIFDEQFF,TGTGCCAGCAGACAGACCGGGATTTTTGATGAGCAGTTCTTC
TRBD1,TRBV3-1/TRBV3-2,TRBJ1-2,NA,CASSLGQVYGYTF,TGTGCCAGCAGCCTGGGACAGGTCTATGGCTACACCTTC
TRBD1,TRBV18,TRBJ2-2,NA,CASSRQGSTGELFF,TGTGCCAGTTCAAGACAGGGAAGCACCGGGGAGCTGTTTTTT
TRBD1,TRBV10-3,TRBJ2-5,NA,CAISDPTGGRETQYF,TGTGCCATCAGTGATCCGACAGGGGGCCGCGAGACCCAGTACTTC
TRBD1,TRBV15,TRBJ1-5,NA,CATRSRQGSNQPQHF,TGTGCCACCAGAAGCAGACAGGGAAGCAATCAGCCCCAGCATTTT
TRBD1,TRBV6-5,TRBJ1-2,NA,CASRRRGLDYGYTF,TGTGCCAGCAGAAGGAGGGGGCTCGACTATGGCTACACCTTC
NA,TRBV5-1,TRBJ2-2,NA,CASSLDPPGQGSGELFF,TGCGCCAGCAGCTTGGATCCCCCGGGCCAGGGGTCCGGGGAGCTGTTTTTT